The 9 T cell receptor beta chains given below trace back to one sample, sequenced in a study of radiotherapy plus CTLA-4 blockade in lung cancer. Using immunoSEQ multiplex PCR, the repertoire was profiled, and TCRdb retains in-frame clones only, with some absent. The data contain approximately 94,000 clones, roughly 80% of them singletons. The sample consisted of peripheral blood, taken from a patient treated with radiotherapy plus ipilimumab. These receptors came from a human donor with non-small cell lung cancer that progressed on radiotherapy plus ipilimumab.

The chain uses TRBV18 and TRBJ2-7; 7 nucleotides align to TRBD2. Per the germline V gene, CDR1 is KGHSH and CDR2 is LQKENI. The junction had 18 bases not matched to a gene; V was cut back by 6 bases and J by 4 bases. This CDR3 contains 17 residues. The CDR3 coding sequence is TGTGCCAGCTCTCCCGGGACTACCGGGGGAAGGTCTTACGAGCAGTACTTC. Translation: CASSPGTTGGRSYEQYF.

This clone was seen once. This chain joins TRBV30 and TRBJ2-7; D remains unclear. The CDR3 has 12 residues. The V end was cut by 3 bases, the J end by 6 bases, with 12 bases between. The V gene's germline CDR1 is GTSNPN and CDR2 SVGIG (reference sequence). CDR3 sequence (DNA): TGTGCCTGGAGCCTCCTTACCTCCGAGCAGTACTTC. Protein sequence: CAWSLLTSEQYF.

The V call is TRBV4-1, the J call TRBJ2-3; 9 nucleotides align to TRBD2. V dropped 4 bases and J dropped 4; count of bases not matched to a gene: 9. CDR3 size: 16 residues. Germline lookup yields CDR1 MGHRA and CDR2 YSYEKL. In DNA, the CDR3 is TGCGCCAGCAGCCTGTCAGGGACTAGCTACCCAGATACGCAGTATTTT. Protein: CASSLSGTSYPDTQYF.

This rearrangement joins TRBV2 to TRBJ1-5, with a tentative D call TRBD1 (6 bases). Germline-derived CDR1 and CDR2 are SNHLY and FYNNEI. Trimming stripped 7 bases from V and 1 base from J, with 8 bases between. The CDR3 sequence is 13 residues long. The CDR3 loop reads CASTGDSNQPQHF. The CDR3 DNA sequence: TGTGCCAGCACAGGGGACAGCAATCAGCCCCAGCATTTT.

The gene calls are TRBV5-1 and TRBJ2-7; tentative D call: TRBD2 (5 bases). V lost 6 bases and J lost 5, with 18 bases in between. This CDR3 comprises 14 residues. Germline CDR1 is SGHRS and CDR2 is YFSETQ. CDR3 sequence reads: CASNHNGDANEQYF. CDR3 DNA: TGCGCCAGCAACCATAACGGGGATGCGAACGAGCAGTACTTC.

The CDR3 region is CAWRETGAGETQYF. CDR3 coding DNA: TGTGCCTGGAGAGAGACAGGGGCGGGAGAGACCCAGTACTTC. The chain joins TRBV30 to TRBJ2-5; 8 nucleotides match TRBD1. The length of the CDR3 is 14 residues. V lost 3 bases, J lost 4 bases, and 7 bases stayed unmatched. CDR1 is GTSNPN and CDR2 is SVGIG in the germline V gene (reference sequence).

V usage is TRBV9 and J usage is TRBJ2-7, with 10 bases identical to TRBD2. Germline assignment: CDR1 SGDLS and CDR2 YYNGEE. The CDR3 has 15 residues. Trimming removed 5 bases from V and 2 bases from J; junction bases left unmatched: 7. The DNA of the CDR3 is TGTGCCAGCAGTCTTGATAGCGGGGGGCCCTACGAGCAGTACTTC. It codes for CASSLDSGGPYEQYF.

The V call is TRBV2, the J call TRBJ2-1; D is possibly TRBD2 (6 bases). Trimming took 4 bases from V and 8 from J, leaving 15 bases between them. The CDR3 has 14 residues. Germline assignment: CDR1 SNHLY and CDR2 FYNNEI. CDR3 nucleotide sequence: TGTGCCAGCAGTGCCGGGGCGTGGAGGGATGAGCAGTTCTTC. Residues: CASSAGAWRDEQFF.

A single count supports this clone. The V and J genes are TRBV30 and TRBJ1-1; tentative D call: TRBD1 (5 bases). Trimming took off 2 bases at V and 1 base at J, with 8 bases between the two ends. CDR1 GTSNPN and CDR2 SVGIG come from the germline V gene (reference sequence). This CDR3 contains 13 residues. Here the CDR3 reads CAWSRGWNTEAFF. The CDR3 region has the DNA TGTGCCTGGAGTCGGGGGTGGAACACTGAAGCTTTCTTT.